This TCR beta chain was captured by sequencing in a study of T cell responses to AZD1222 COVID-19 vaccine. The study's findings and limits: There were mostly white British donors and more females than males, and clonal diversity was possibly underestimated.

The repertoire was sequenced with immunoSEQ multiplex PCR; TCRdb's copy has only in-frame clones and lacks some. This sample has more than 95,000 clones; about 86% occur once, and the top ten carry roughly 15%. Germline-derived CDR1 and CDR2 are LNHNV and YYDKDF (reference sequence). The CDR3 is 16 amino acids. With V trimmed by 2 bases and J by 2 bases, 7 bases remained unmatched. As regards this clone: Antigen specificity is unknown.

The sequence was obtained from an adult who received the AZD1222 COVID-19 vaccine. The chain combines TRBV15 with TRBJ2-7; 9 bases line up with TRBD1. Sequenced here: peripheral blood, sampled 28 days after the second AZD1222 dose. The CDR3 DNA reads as TGTGCCACCAGCAGACCAACAGGGGGCTCTACCTACGAGCAGTACTTC. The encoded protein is CATSRPTGGSTYEQYF.